This T cell receptor beta chain came from a study of cytomegalovirus exposure and HLA in healthy donors. Study-level points and caveats: Trimming of TCR beta V- and J-genes showed a link, identified in a later analysis, to a missense DCLRE1C variant. On later analysis, the bulk of CMV-associated TCR beta chains appeared to be HLA-restricted.

Trimming took off 3 bases at V and 6 bases at J, with 16 bases between the two ends. In germline, CDR1 is MRHNA, CDR2 SNTAGT. The CDR3 totals 15 residues. With regard to this clone: Its antigen is unknown.

PCR used 60 Vbeta primers and 13 Jbeta primers. Some clones are missing from TCRdb's copy, which holds only in-frame ones; the method was immunoSEQ multiplex PCR. The repertoire holds about 80,000 clones, with around three quarters as singletons. Sequencing was performed on PBMCs. This sequence originates from a man aged 30-40 years in good health and CMV-seronegative. The chain joins TRBV6-4 to TRBJ2-3; possibly TRBD2 for D (5 bases). In nucleotides, the CDR3 is TGTGCCAGCAGTGATTCCATAGGCTCGGGGGATACGCAGTATTTT. It codes for CASSDSIGSGDTQYF.